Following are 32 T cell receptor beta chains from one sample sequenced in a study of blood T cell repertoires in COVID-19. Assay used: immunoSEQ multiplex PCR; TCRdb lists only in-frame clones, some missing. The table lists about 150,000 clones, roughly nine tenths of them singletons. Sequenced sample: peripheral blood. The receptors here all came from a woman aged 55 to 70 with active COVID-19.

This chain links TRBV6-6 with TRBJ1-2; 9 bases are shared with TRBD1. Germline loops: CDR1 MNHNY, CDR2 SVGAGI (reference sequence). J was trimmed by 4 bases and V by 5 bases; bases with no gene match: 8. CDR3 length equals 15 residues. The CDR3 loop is CASSPGQGIAYGYTF. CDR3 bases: TGTGCCAGCAGTCCCGGACAGGGGATCGCCTATGGCTACACCTTC.

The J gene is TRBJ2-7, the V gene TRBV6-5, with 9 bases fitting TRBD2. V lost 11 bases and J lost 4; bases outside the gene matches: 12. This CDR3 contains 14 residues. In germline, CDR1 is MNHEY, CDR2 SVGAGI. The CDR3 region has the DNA TGTGCCGTTGGGGAGGGGCTAGCGGGATACGAGCAGTACTTC. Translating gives CAVGEGLAGYEQYF.

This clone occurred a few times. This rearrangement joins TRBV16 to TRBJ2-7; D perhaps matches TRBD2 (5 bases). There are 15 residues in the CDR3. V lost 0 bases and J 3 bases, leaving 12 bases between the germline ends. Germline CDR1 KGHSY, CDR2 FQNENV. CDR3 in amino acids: CASSQSKEAIYEQYF. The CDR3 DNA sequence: TGTGCCAGCAGCCAATCGAAGGAGGCGATCTACGAGCAGTACTTC.

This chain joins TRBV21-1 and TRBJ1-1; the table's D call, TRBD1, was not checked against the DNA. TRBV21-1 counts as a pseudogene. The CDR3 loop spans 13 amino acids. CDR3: CASSNTGVLEAFF. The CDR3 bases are TGTGCCAGCAGCAACACAGGAGTCCTTGAAGCTTTCTTT.

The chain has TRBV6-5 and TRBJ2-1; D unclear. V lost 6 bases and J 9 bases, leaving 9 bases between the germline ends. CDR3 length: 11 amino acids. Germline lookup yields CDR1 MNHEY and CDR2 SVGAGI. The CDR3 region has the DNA TGTGCCAGCAGCCTGAATAGTGAGCAGTTCTTC. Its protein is CASSLNSEQFF.

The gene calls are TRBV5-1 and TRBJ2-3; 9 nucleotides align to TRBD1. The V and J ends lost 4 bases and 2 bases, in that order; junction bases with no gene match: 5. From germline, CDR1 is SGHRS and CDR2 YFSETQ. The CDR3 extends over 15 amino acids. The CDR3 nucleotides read TGCGCCAGCAGCCCGTGGGACAGGGACACAGATACGCAGTATTTT. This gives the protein CASSPWDRDTDTQYF.

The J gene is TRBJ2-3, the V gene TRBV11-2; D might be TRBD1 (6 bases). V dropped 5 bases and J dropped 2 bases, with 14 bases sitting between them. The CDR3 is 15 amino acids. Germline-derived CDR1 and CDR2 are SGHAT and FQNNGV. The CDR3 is CASSPSTGYTDTQYF. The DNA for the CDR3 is TGTGCCAGCAGCCCATCGACAGGATACACAGATACGCAGTATTTT.

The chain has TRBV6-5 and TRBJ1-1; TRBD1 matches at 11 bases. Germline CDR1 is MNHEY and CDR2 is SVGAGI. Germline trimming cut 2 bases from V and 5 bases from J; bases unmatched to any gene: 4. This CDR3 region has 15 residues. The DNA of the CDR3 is TGTGCCAGCAGTTACGAGGGACAGGGGGATACTGAAGCTTTCTTT. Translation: CASSYEGQGDTEAFF.

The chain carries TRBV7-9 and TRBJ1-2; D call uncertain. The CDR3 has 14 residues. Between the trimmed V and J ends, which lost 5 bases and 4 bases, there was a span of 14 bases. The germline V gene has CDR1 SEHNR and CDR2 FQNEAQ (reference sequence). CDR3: CASSPFDYVYGYTF. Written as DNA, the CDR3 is TGTGCCAGCAGCCCATTCGACTACGTCTATGGCTACACCTTC.

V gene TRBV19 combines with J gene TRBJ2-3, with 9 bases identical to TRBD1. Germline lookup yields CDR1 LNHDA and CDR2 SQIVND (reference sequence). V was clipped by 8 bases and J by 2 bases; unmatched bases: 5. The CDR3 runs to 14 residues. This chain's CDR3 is CASRDRAYTDTQYF. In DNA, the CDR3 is TGTGCCAGTCGGGACAGGGCCTACACAGATACGCAGTATTTT.

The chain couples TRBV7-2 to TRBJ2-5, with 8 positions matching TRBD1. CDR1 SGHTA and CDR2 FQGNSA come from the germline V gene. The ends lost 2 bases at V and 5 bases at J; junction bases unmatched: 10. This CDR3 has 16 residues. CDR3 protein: CASSLLGDRPQETQYF. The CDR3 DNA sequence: TGTGCCAGCAGCTTATTGGGGGACAGGCCTCAGGAGACCCAGTACTTC.

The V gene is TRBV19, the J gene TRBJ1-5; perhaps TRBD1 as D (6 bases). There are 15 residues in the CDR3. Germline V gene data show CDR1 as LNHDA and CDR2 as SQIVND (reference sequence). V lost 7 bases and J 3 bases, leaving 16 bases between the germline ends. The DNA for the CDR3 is TGTGCCAGTACCACGGACAGATCCTACAATCAGCCCCAGCATTTT. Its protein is CASTTDRSYNQPQHF.

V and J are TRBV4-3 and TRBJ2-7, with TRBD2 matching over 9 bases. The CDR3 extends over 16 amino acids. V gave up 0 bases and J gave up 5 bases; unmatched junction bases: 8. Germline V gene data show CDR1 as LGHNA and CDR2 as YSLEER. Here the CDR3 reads CASSQDRLAGPDEQYF. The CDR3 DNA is TGCGCCAGCAGCCAAGACAGGCTAGCGGGACCGGACGAGCAGTACTTC.

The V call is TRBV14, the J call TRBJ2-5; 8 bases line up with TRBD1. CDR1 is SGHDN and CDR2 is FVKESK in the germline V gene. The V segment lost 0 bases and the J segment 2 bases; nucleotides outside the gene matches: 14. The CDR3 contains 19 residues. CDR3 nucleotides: TGTGCCAGCAGCCAAGATGGAACTCTACAGGGGGTCGTACAAGAGACCCAGTACTTC. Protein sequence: CASSQDGTLQGVVQETQYF.

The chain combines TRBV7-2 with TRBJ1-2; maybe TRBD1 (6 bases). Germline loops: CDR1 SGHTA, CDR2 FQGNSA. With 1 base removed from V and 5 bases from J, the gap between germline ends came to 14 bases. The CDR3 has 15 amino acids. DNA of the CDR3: TGTGCCAGCAGCTTAGGGGGACAAAGGGGATATGGCTACACCTTC. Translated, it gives CASSLGGQRGYGYTF.

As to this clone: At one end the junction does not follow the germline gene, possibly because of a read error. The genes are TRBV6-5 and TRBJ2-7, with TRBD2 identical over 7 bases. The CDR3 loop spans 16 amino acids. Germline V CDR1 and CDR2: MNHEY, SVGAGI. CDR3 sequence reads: CASSYSGGTFSDEQYF. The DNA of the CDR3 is TGTGCCAGCAGTTACTCGGGGGGGACCTTCTCCGACGAGCAGTACTTC.

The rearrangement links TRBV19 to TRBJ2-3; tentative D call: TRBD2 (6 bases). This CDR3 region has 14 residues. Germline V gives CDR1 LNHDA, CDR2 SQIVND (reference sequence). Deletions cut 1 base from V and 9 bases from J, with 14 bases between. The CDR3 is CASSIAGDPKTQYF. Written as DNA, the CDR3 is TGTGCCAGTAGTATAGCGGGAGACCCAAAAACGCAGTATTTT.

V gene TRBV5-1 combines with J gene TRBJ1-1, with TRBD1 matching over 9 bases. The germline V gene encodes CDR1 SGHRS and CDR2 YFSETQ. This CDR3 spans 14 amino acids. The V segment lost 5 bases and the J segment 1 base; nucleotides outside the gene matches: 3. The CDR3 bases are TGCGCCAGCAGGAGGGACAGGGAGAACACTGAAGCTTTCTTT. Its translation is CASRRDRENTEAFF.

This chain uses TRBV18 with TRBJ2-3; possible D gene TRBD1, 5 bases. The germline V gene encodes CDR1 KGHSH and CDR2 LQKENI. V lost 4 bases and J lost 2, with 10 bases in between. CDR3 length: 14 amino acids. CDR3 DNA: TGTGCCAGCTCACAGGGGCCAAACACAGATACGCAGTATTTT. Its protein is CASSQGPNTDTQYF.

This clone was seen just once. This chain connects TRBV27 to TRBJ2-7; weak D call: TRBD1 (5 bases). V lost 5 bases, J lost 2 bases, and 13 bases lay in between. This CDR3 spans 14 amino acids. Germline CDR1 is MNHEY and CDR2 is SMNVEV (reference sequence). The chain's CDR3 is CASSRRGHPYEQYF. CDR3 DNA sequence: TGTGCCAGCAGTCGACGCGGACACCCCTACGAGCAGTACTTC.

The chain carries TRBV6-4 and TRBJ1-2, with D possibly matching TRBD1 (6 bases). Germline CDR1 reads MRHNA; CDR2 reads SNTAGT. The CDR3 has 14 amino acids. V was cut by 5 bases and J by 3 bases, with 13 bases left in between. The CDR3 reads CASSRTASDYGYTF. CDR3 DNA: TGTGCCAGCAGTCGGACAGCGAGTGACTATGGCTACACCTTC.

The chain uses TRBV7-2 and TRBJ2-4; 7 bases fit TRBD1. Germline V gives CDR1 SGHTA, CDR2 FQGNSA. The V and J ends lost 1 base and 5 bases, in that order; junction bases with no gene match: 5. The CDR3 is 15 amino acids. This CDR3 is CASSLGGTAQNIQYF. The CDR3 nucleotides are TGTGCCAGCAGCTTAGGGGGGACAGCTCAAAACATTCAGTACTTC.

This CDR3 reads CASSFDSVAGVEQYF. CDR3 nucleotides: TGTGCCAGCAGCTTCGACTCTGTAGCGGGAGTCGAGCAGTACTTC. The gene calls are TRBV5-4 and TRBJ2-7, with 9 nucleotides matching TRBD2. The CDR3 consists of 15 residues. CDR1 and CDR2 from the germline V gene are SGHNT and YYREEE (reference sequence). V was pared by 2 bases and J by 6 bases, with 9 bases of the junction left unmatched.

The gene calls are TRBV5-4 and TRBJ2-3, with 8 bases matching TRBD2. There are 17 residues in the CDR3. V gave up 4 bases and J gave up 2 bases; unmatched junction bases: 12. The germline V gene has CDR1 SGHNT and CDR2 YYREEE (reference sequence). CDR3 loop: CASSPPRAGGFTDTQYF. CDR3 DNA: TGTGCCAGCAGCCCCCCCCGGGCGGGAGGATTCACAGATACGCAGTATTTT.

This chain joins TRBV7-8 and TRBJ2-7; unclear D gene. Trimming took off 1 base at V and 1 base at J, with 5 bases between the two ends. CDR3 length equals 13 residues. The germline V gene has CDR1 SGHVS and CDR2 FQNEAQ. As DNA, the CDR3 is TGTGCCAGCAGCTTAGGACTTTCCTACGAGCAGTACTTC. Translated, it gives CASSLGLSYEQYF.

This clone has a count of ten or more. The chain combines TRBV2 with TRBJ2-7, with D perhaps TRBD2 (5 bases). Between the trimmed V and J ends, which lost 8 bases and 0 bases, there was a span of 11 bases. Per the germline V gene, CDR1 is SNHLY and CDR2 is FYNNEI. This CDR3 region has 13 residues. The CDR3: CASLVAPSYEQYF. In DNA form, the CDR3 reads TGTGCCAGCCTTGTAGCGCCCTCCTACGAGCAGTACTTC. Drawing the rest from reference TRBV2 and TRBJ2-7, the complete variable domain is EPEVTQTPSHQVTQMGQEVILRCVPISNHLYFYWYRQILGQKVEFLVSFYNNEISEKSEIFDDQFSVERPDGSNFTLKIRSTKLEDSAMYFCASLVAPSYEQYFGPGTRLTVT.

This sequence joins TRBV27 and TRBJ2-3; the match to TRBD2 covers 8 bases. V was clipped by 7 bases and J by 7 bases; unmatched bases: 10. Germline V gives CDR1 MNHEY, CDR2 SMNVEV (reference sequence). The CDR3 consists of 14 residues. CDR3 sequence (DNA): TGTGCCAGCACCGAAATAGCGGGAACATATACGCAGTATTTT. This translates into CASTEIAGTYTQYF.

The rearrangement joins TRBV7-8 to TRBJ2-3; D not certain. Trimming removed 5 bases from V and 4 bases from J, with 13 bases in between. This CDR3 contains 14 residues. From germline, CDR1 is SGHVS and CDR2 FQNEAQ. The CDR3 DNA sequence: TGTGCCAGCAGCCCGCGCGGTAGTTCAGATACGCAGTATTTT. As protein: CASSPRGSSDTQYF.

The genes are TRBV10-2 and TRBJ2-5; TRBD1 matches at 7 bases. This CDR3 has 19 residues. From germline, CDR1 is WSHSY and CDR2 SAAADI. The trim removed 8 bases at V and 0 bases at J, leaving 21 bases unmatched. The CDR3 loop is CASLEIRTGALKYQETQYF. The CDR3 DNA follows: TGCGCCAGCCTAGAGATCCGCACAGGGGCCCTTAAGTACCAAGAGACCCAGTACTTC.

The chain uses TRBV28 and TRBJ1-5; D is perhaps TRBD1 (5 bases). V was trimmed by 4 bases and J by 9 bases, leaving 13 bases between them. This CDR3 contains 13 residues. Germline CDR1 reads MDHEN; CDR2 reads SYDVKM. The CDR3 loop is CASSSGGVRPQHF. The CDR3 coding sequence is TGTGCCAGCAGTTCAGGAGGGGTTAGGCCCCAGCATTTT.

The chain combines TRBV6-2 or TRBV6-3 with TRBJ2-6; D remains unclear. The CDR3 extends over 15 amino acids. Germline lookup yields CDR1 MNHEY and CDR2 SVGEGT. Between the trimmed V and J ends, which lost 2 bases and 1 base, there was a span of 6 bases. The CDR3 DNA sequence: TGTGCCAGCAGTTACGACGGGTCTGGGGCCAACGTCCTGACTTTC. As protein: CASSYDGSGANVLTF.

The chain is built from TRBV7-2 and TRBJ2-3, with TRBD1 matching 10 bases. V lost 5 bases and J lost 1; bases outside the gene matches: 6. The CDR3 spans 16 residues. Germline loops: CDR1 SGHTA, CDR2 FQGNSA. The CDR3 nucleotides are TGTGCCAGCAGCACGATCGGGACAGGGGGCACAGATACGCAGTATTTT. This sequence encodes CASSTIGTGGTDTQYF.